This T cell receptor (beta chain) was sequenced for a study of T cell changes during pregnancy in multiple sclerosis. Trimming shortened V by 4 bases and J by 2 bases, and 6 bases separated the two germline ends. The CDR3 spans 13 residues. Germline CDR1 and CDR2: MRHNA and SNTAGT. This clone occurred once. The data were produced by immunoSEQ multiplex PCR, yet TCRdb's version contains in-frame clones alone and is incomplete. The sample has some 80,000 clones, just under 95% seen once. This chain uses TRBV6-4 with TRBJ2-1; no reliable D call. The sample here was peripheral blood, taken in the first trimester of pregnancy. The TCR comes from a female donor with multiple sclerosis, enrolled in a pregnancy study. Here the CDR3 DNA reads TGTGCCAGCAGTGTTACAGCCTACAATGAGCAGTTCTTC. Its translation is CASSVTAYNEQFF.